Following are 15 T cell receptor beta chains from one sample sequenced in a study of T cell responses to AZD1222 COVID-19 vaccine. Profiled with immunoSEQ multiplex PCR; TCRdb holds only in-frame clones, not every one. In the table there are fewer than 130,000 clones, 81% of which are singletons. This material consisted of peripheral blood, taken on day 0 of AZD1222 vaccination. Receptors originate from an adult in good health.

This rearrangement joins TRBV30 to TRBJ2-5; D not resolved. Trimming took 6 bases from V and 2 from J, leaving 4 bases between them. The CDR3 has 10 residues. CDR1 and CDR2 (germline): GTSNPN, SVGIG (reference sequence). The CDR3 DNA sequence: TGTGCCTGCCAGCAAGAGACCCAGTACTTC. It encodes CACQQETQYF. Full variable domain (outside the CDR3, taken from reference TRBV30 and TRBJ2-5): SQTIHQWPATLVQPVGSPLSLECTVEGTSNPNLYWYRQAAGRGLQLLFYSVGIGQISSEVPQNLSASRPQDRQFILSSKKLLLSDSGFYLCACQQETQYFGPGTRLLVL.

V is TRBV21-1 and J is TRBJ2-3. TRBV21-1 is termed a pseudogene. This CDR3 is 18 amino acids long. The CDR3: CASSKSTPPGTSTDTQYF. In nucleotides, the CDR3 is TGTGCCAGCAGCAAATCGACCCCCCCCGGGACCTCCACAGATACGCAGTATTTT.

In nucleotides, the CDR3 is TGTGCCAGCTCACCCAAAGAGACCCAGTACTTC. It encodes CASSPKETQYF. The rearrangement links TRBV18 to TRBJ2-5; D unresolved. Germline V gene data show CDR1 as KGHSH and CDR2 as LQKENI. V dropped 3 bases and J dropped 3 bases, with 2 bases sitting between them. This CDR3 is 11 amino acids long. The full variable domain, rest sourced from reference TRBV18 and TRBJ2-5, is NAGVMQNPRHLVRRRGQEARLRCSPMKGHSHVYWYRQLPEEGLKFMVYLQKENIIDESGMPKERFSAEFPKEGPSILRIQQVVRGDSAAYFCASSPKETQYFGPGTRLLVL.

J is TRBJ1-2 and V is TRBV6-5; TRBD1 agrees at 8 bases. Per the germline V gene, CDR1 is MNHEY and CDR2 is SVGAGI. V trimming: 5 bases; J trimming: 4 bases; junction bases outside the gene matches: 3. The CDR3 consists of 13 residues. The DNA for the CDR3 is TGTGCCAGCAGTCGCGACAGGGGCTATGGCTACACCTTC. Translating gives CASSRDRGYGYTF.

In its sample, this clone was seen a few times. The CDR3 sequence is CASRLTGSLLYF. CDR3 nucleotide sequence: TGTGCCAGCAGGTTGACCGGGAGCCTATTGTACTTC. The chain combines TRBV28 with TRBJ2-5; D possibly corresponds to TRBD2 (6 bases). Germline V lookup: CDR1 MDHEN, CDR2 SYDVKM. This CDR3 contains 12 residues. The V gene lost 6 bases and the J gene lost 13 bases, with 18 bases spanning the gap.

This clone was seen only a few times. The chain is built from TRBV5-1 and TRBJ1-2; D is uncertain. The CDR3 extends over 14 amino acids. Germline CDR1 is SGHRS and CDR2 is YFSETQ. Trimming stripped 3 bases from V and 2 bases from J, with 11 bases between. DNA of the CDR3: TGCGCCAGCAGCTCAACAGTGGGGAACTATGGCTACACCTTC. Its translation: CASSSTVGNYGYTF.

This clone occurred once. V usage is TRBV7-9 and J usage is TRBJ2-1; 12 nucleotides line up with TRBD2. V dropped 2 bases and J dropped 5; count of bases not matched to a gene: 4. Germline lookup yields CDR1 SEHNR and CDR2 FQNEAQ (reference sequence). The CDR3 length is 16 residues. In DNA form, the CDR3 reads TGTGCCAGCAGCTTACCAGGACTAGCGGGGAACAATGAGCAGTTCTTC. This translates into CASSLPGLAGNNEQFF.

About this clone itself: A read error may produce the germline difference seen at one junction end. V gene TRBV4-1 combines with J gene TRBJ2-7, with 9 bases lining up with TRBD1. CDR3 length equals 16 residues. In germline, CDR1 is MGHRA, CDR2 YSYEKL. The CDR3 sequence: CASRQDNRDRDYEQYF. The CDR3 region has the DNA TGCGCCAGCAGACAAGATAACCGGGACAGGGACTACGAGCAGTACTTC.

The chain uses TRBV6-5 and TRBJ1-2; no clear D. The CDR3 is 13 residues long. Trimming pared 6 bases from V and 0 bases from J, leaving 8 bases between. CDR1 MNHEY and CDR2 SVGAGI come from the germline V gene. The CDR3 DNA is TGTGCCAGCAGCGATTCATCTAACTATGGCTACACCTTC. This encodes CASSDSSNYGYTF.

J is TRBJ2-2 and V is TRBV5-1; TRBD1 is a possible D gene (5 bases). Germline CDR1 and CDR2: SGHRS and YFSETQ. Trimming took 0 bases from V and 0 from J, leaving 9 bases between them. This CDR3 spans 16 amino acids. The CDR3 sequence: CASSLGAGTNTGELFF. The CDR3 DNA is TGCGCCAGCAGCTTGGGCGCAGGGACGAACACCGGGGAGCTGTTTTTT.

The V and J genes are TRBV4-3 and TRBJ2-3; 8 bases match TRBD2. CDR1 LGHNA and CDR2 YSLEER come from the germline V gene. This CDR3 comprises 17 residues. V lost 1 base, J lost 0 bases, and 6 bases stayed unmatched. This chain's CDR3 is CASSQGAGARSTDTQYF. Here the CDR3 DNA reads TGCGCCAGCAGCCAAGGAGCGGGGGCGCGTAGCACAGATACGCAGTATTTT.

The chain recombines TRBV6-5 with TRBJ1-2, with TRBD1 matching over 9 bases. CDR1 and CDR2 (germline): MNHEY, SVGAGI. CDR3 size: 15 residues. V lost 2 bases and J lost 8; bases outside the gene matches: 9. The CDR3, as DNA: TGTGCCAGCAGTTACATCACAGGGGGCGTTCAGGGCTACACCTTC. Translating it yields CASSYITGGVQGYTF.

This clone has only a few counts. The chain has TRBV7-6 and TRBJ2-2; D is uncertain. This CDR3 contains 13 residues. The germline gives CDR1 SGHVS, CDR2 FNYEAQ. The V end lost 8 bases, the J end lost 6 bases, and 13 bases lay between the germline ends. This chain's CDR3 is CASAQSDPGELFF. DNA of the CDR3: TGTGCCAGCGCCCAGAGTGACCCCGGGGAGCTGTTTTTT. Full variable domain (missing parts from reference TRBV7-6 and TRBJ2-2): GAGVSQSPRYKVTKRGQDVALRCDPISGHVSLYWYRQALGQGPEFLTYFNYEAQQDKSGLPNDRFSAERPEGSISTLTIQRTEQRDSAMYRCASAQSDPGELFFGEGSRLTVL.

The V call is TRBV23-1, the J call TRBJ2-1; 7 bases are a match to TRBD1. TRBV23-1 is reported as an ORF; its role is uncertain. With 1 base clipped from V and 4 bases from J, the junction kept 10 bases outside the gene matches. The CDR3 loop spans 17 amino acids. CDR3 region: CASSQYRTGDLYNEQFF. The CDR3, as DNA: TGCGCCAGCAGTCAATACCGTACAGGGGACCTATACAATGAGCAGTTCTTC.

A single count supports this clone. The chain employs TRBV6-6 and TRBJ1-4; 8 bases map to TRBD1. J gave up 7 bases and V 6 bases, and 10 bases lay outside the gene matches. The germline CDR1 and CDR2 sequences are MNHNY and SVGAGI (reference sequence). The CDR3 totals 15 residues. In DNA form, the CDR3 reads TGTGCCAGCAGCCCCAGGGGGCGGATTGGTGAAAAACTGTTTTTT. Encoded protein: CASSPRGRIGEKLFF.